Reported below is one TCR beta chain. The sample holds other DNA sequences that translate to the same CDR3. Data came from immunoSEQ multiplex PCR; TCRdb stores just in-frame clones and leaves some out. This table holds 71,000 or so clones, 85% to 90% found once. This specimen comes from a study of control samples from healthy donors and cancer patients. The receptor was isolated from a man between 60 and 70 years old with lung cancer. Sequences were obtained from PBMCs.

CDR3 sequence: CASSLQEGTEAFF. CDR3 DNA sequence: TGTGCCAGCAGTTTACAGGAGGGCACTGAAGCTTTCTTT. This rearrangement joins TRBV12-3 or TRBV12-4 to TRBJ1-1; D unresolved. The V end was cut by 2 bases, the J end by 4 bases, with 8 bases between. The CDR3 extends over 13 amino acids.